The text below deals with one T cell receptor (beta chain). What it binds is unknown. TRB rearrangements spanning V, D and J were amplified using mixed TRB-A/B primers. One entry per CDR3 protein, called by TCRdb with MiXCR from the multiplex PCR reads. Of under 8,500 distinct CDR3 sequences listed, approximately 28% were seen once; the top ten hold 7.5% to 10%. Germline CDR1 reads SEHNR; CDR2 reads FQNEAQ (reference sequence). V shed 6 bases, J shed 5 bases, and the junction held 9 bases outside the gene matches. This CDR3 is 16 amino acids long. This sample is drawn from a study of T cell repertoires in aging, cancer and after chemotherapy. Study conclusions and caveats: In cancer patients, declining TCR diversity with age involved lost richness and lost evenness.

The template was genomic DNA from peripheral blood, not RNA. The J gene is TRBJ2-3, the V gene TRBV7-9, with 12 bases lining up with TRBD2. The sample comprised blood. The TCR was taken from a human donor with a blood cancer. DNA for the CDR3: TGTGCCAGCAGTTCTCCCCTGACTAGCGGGGGAGATACGCAGTATTTT. Its protein is CASSSPLTSGGDTQYF.